This T cell receptor (beta chain) is drawn from a study of blood T cell repertoires in COVID-19. Study-wide background: Specimens from acute and convalescent COVID-19 originated in the United States, Italy and Spain. PBMCs, B-cell-depleted T cells, or T cells were the source of the cDNA or gDNA that made up the material.

Authors' data handling: Amplification of reference gene primers was used by the study to estimate nucleated cell counts. This table comes from immunoSEQ multiplex PCR, and its TCRdb copy is limited to in-frame clones, with some not included. Clone size and the V and J calls come from that table; the DNA yielded D and trimming. The sample yields 110,000 to 150,000 clones, approximately 88% seen once. Germline CDR1 is SGHRS and CDR2 is YFSETQ. The CDR3 is 14 residues long. With 2 bases removed from V and 1 base from J, the gap between germline ends came to 6 bases. The receptor was isolated from a man between 70 and 80 years old with acute or convalescent COVID-19. J is TRBJ2-2 and V is TRBV5-1; D gene unclear. Sequenced sample: peripheral blood. CDR3 DNA: TGCGCCAGCAGCTTAATACAGAACACCGGGGAGCTGTTTTTT. Its protein product is CASSLIQNTGELFF.